This T cell receptor beta chain was sequenced during a study of blood T cell repertoires in COVID-19. Germline V lookup: CDR1 GTSNPN, CDR2 SVGIG (reference sequence). With V trimmed by 2 bases and J by 4 bases, 6 bases remained unmatched. This CDR3 region has 15 residues. Measured with immunoSEQ multiplex PCR; TCRdb has only the in-frame clones, and not every one. This table holds more than 250,000 clones, approximately 85% found once. The sequence came from a man in his fifties with active or convalescent COVID-19. Sequences were obtained from peripheral blood. V gene TRBV30 combines with J gene TRBJ2-5, with 11 bases matching TRBD2. CDR3 in DNA: TGTGCCTGGAGTTTAGCGGGAGGGAGAGTAGAGACCCAGTACTTC. Translation gives CAWSLAGGRVETQYF. Full variable domain (remainder filled in from reference TRBV30 and TRBJ2-5): SQTIHQWPATLVQPVGSPLSLECTVEGTSNPNLYWYRQAAGRGLQLLFYSVGIGQISSEVPQNLSASRPQDRQFILSSKKLLLSDSGFYLCAWSLAGGRVETQYFGPGTRLLVL.